The source of this T cell receptor (beta chain) is a study of T cell clonotyping in hematopoietic cell transplantation. Assay used: immunoSEQ multiplex PCR; TCRdb lists only in-frame clones, some missing. Among 4,500 to 5,000 clones listed, roughly 94% were seen once. On this clone: Its antigen remains unidentified.

Whole-study results and caveats: Few recipient clonotypes overlapped donors; over 97% were de novo at given depth. CD4 and CD8 repertoire contributions could not be separated without sorting. Recipient TCR diversity dropped after transplant; expanded clonotypes rose from day 30 to 180. Graft donor and pretransplant recipient Inverse Simpson Index values predicted broader posttransplant TCR diversity.

Deletions cut 4 bases from V and 4 bases from J, with 11 bases between. The CDR3 runs to 13 residues. Germline lookup yields CDR1 SGHRS and CDR2 YFSETQ. The sequence derives from a male patient aged 60-70 years who had an allogeneic stem cell transplant from a related donor, so the T cells may come from the graft donor. Some clones in this sample may be carry-over from other donors' samples. The rearrangement links TRBV5-1 to TRBJ1-1; maybe TRBD1 (6 bases). Sequencing was performed on PBMCs, taken 180 days after allogeneic stem cell transplant. CDR3 in DNA: TGCGCCAGCAGCCTGAGACAGGCCACTGAAGCTTTCTTT. This encodes CASSLRQATEAFF.